The rows below give T cell receptor beta chains drawn from one sample of a study of Ad26.COV2.S vaccination and SARS-CoV-2 variants. Clones were read by immunoSEQ multiplex PCR, and TCRdb kept only the in-frame ones, dropping some. Among around 300,000 clones listed, 65% to 90% were seen once. The sample consisted of peripheral blood, taken in a trial of Ad26.COV2.S vaccine versus placebo. The receptors shown here come from a person between 18 and 65 years old who received the Ad26.COV2.S COVID-19 vaccine or a placebo. Each CDR3 is given with its conserved first and last residue. The order of the fields is CDR3 length, V gene, D gene, J gene, clone size, CDR3 protein, CDR3 DNA. The D gene is left open where the match is weak. Expanded clones are given a class, and other clones once, few, many or no size at all.

18,TRBV7-6,.,TRBJ1-1,.,CASSAYGEGWDMNTEAFF,TGTGCCAGCAGCGCCTATGGGGAGGGTTGGGATATGAACACTGAAGCTTTCTTT
14,TRBV7-2,.,TRBJ1-6,.,CASRPVGGNSPLHF,TGTGCCAGCAGACCCGTGGGGGGAAATTCACCCCTCCACTTT
12,TRBV28,.,TRBJ1-2,.,CASSFPNYGYTF,TGTGCCAGCAGTTTCCCGAACTATGGCTACACCTTC
13,TRBV27,.,TRBJ1-1,.,CASSLRQNTEAFF,TGTGCCAGCAGTTTACGCCAGAACACTGAAGCTTTCTTT
14,TRBV12-1,.,TRBJ1-2,.,CASSFATGNYGYTF,.
17,TRBV4-1,.,TRBJ1-2,few,CASSRSRTEGSNYGYTF,TGCGCCAGCAGCCGGTCCCGGACAGAGGGTTCTAACTATGGCTACACCTTC
17,TRBV24-1,TRBD1,TRBJ2-3,.,CATSDAHRGGATDTQYF,TGTGCCACCAGTGATGCACACAGGGGTGGGGCAACAGATACGCAGTATTTT
15,TRBV5-4,TRBD1,TRBJ1-2,.,CASSLEPGGNYGYTF,TGTGCCAGCAGCTTGGAACCAGGGGGCAACTATGGCTACACCTTC
14,TRBV5-5,.,TRBJ2-1,.,CASSHPQSSNEQFF,TGTGCCAGCAGCCACCCCCAGTCCAGCAATGAGCAGTTCTTC
15,TRBV28,.,TRBJ1-1,.,CASSALREGNTEAFF,TGTGCCAGCAGTGCCCTAAGGGAGGGGAACACTGAAGCTTTCTTT
14,TRBV7-8,.,TRBJ1-5,.,CASSLGRAYQPQHF,TGTGCCAGCAGCTTGGGCAGGGCTTATCAGCCCCAGCATTTT